These T cell receptor beta chains were read from a single sample in a study of identifying expanded T cells in peripheral blood. Assay used: immunoSEQ multiplex PCR; TCRdb lists only in-frame clones, some missing. The table shows about 81,000 clones, with roughly 84% occurring only once. Sequencing input: blood. These receptors all stem from a person aged 18 to 75 in good health. Both conserved end residues are part of each CDR3. The order of the fields is CDR3 DNA, CDR3 protein, clone size, J gene, D gene, V gene. The D gene is left open where the match is weak. Where a row states a size, it is once, few, many or the class of an expanded clone; other rows omit it.

TGTGCCAGCACCCCTGTCCGGACCGGGGCCAACGTCCTGACTTTC | CASTPVRTGANVLTF | once | TRBJ2-6 | - | TRBV28
TGTGCCAGCAGGCCGGGGACAGCCAATCAGCCCCAGCATTTT | CASRPGTANQPQHF | - | TRBJ1-5 | TRBD1 | TRBV6-5
TGTGCCAGCACCCCTCGGGCTAGCGGGAGTTCAGATACGCAGTATTTT | CASTPRASGSSDTQYF | - | TRBJ2-3 | TRBD2 | TRBV9
TGTGCCAGCGGGACTAGCGGGAGAAACGCCTACAATGAGCAGTTCTTC | CASGTSGRNAYNEQFF | - | TRBJ2-1 | TRBD2 | TRBV28
TGTGCCAGCAGTGTCACGGGCCCCAACACCGGGGAGCTGTTTTTT | CASSVTGPNTGELFF | - | TRBJ2-2 | - | TRBV2
TGTGCCAGCAGCTCCAACTATGGCTACACCTTC | CASSSNYGYTF | many | TRBJ1-2 | - | TRBV28
TGCGCCAGCAGCTTAGAGACAGGCCCCTGGCTTGAGCAGTTCTTC | CASSLETGPWLEQFF | - | TRBJ2-1 | - | TRBV5-1
TGCGCCAGCAGTTACACAGGAGAAGAGACCCAGTACTTC | CASSYTGEETQYF | once | TRBJ2-5 | - | TRBV5-1
TGTGCCAGCAGCCAAGAATCGATCGGGGAGCTGTTTTTT | CASSQESIGELFF | - | TRBJ2-2 | - | TRBV14
TGTGCCAGCAGCTCTCCGCAACAGGGGGAGTATTTCTTC | CASSSPQQGEYFF | - | TRBJ2-1 | TRBD1 | TRBV5-5
TGTGCCAGCAGCGCTTCCAGGGGATTGGGATCCGGGGAGACCCAGTACTTC | CASSASRGLGSGETQYF | - | TRBJ2-5 | - | TRBV9
TGTGCCAGCAGCAAGAGACGGACTAGCGGGAGGAGTGATACGCAGTATTTT | CASSKRRTSGRSDTQYF | - | TRBJ2-3 | TRBD2 | TRBV11-2
TGTGCCAGCAGCTCCCAGAGCGGACAGGGGTCTGGAAACACCATATATTTT | CASSSQSGQGSGNTIYF | - | TRBJ1-3 | TRBD1 | TRBV11-2
TGTGCCAGCAGTTACGGAAGGGGCGAGCAGTACTTC | CASSYGRGEQYF | - | TRBJ2-7 | - | TRBV6-5
TGTGCCAGTAGTAAACCGGGAGTAAAGAACACTGAAGCTTTCTTT | CASSKPGVKNTEAFF | - | TRBJ1-1 | - | TRBV19
TGTGCCAGCAGTGGGACAGCTAAAGGGGGAGGCACAGATACGCAGTATTTT | CASSGTAKGGGTDTQYF | - | TRBJ2-3 | - | TRBV6-1
TGTGCCAGCAGCTTAGACTCAATGAACACTGAAGCTTTCTTT | CASSLDSMNTEAFF | - | TRBJ1-1 | - | TRBV5-4
TGCGCCAGCAGCTTTCGGACAGGGCTTATGGGCTACACCTTC | CASSFRTGLMGYTF | - | TRBJ1-2 | TRBD1 | TRBV5-1
TGTGCCAGCAGTGAATTGGGACAGGGGGGAAGAGGCACTGAAGCTTTCTTT | CASSELGQGGRGTEAFF | - | TRBJ1-1 | TRBD1 | TRBV25-1
TGTGCCAGCAGTCCCCGGACAGGGGGACTTGAAAAACTGTTTTTT | CASSPRTGGLEKLFF | - | TRBJ1-4 | TRBD1 | TRBV27
TGTGCCAGCAGAAGTGTTTCGGGGGCCTATGGCTACACCTTC | CASRSVSGAYGYTF | - | TRBJ1-2 | - | TRBV6-6
TGTGCCAGCAGTTACGAGCCTAGCGACCCCTACGAGCAGTACTTC | CASSYEPSDPYEQYF | - | TRBJ2-7 | - | TRBV6-5
TGTGCCAGCAGATTAGACCGAAGTCCCTATGGCTACACCTTC | CASRLDRSPYGYTF | - | TRBJ1-2 | - | TRBV28
TGTGCCAGCAGTAGACGACAGGGAGGGAACACTGAAGCTTTCTTT | CASSRRQGGNTEAFF | - | TRBJ1-1 | TRBD1 | TRBV6-5
TGTGCCAGCAGCCTCCGTCGGGCAGCGAACACCGGGGAGCTGTTTTTT | CASSLRRAANTGELFF | - | TRBJ2-2 | - | TRBV27